This passage covers 5 T cell receptor beta chains from one sample sequenced in a study of cytomegalovirus exposure and HLA in healthy donors (TCRdb year 2017). The receptor library was made with the immunoSEQ multiplex PCR assay. The clones in this table, taken by TCRdb from immuneACCESS, are in-frame only. Not every clone is retained; where verified, under half of the shortfall comes from an unresolved V gene, and the cause of the rest is unknown. A total of under 200,000 clones appear in this sample, roughly nine tenths of them only once. The top ten constitute approximately 10% of the sample. Source material: PBMCs. The receptors derive from a woman in her late teens or twenties in good health and CMV-seropositive.

This clone was counted a few times. This chain uses TRBV7-2 with TRBJ1-1, with 8 bases fitting TRBD1. The germline gives CDR1 SGHTA, CDR2 FQGNSA. The ends lost 3 bases at V and 6 bases at J; junction bases unmatched: 9. The CDR3 contains 15 residues. CDR3 sequence (DNA): TGTGCCAGCAGCTTCGATCCGACAGGGGAACCTGAAGCTTTCTTT. It codes for CASSFDPTGEPEAFF.

The CDR3 spells CAWAGTGVRGEQFF. In DNA form, the CDR3 reads TGTGCCTGGGCTGGGACAGGCGTGAGGGGTGAGCAGTTCTTC. The rearrangement links TRBV30 to TRBJ2-1; 8 nucleotides match TRBD1. Germline values: CDR1 GTSNPN, CDR2 SVGIG (reference sequence). The CDR3 length is 14 residues. Unmatched junction bases numbered 12, after V lost 5 bases and J lost 9 bases.

This chain links TRBV30 with TRBJ2-1; 11 nucleotides agree with TRBD2. Looked up from germline, CDR1 is GTSNPN and CDR2 is SVGIG (reference sequence). J was trimmed by 7 bases and V by 4 bases; bases with no gene match: 12. The CDR3 length is 16 residues. The CDR3 region has the DNA TGTGCCTGGATTCCCCGGATTGGGACTAGCGGTAATGAGCAGTTCTTC. Translating it yields CAWIPRIGTSGNEQFF.

The V call is TRBV27, the J call TRBJ1-5, with D uncertain. The CDR3 consists of 15 residues. Per germline, CDR1 MNHEY and CDR2 SMNVEV (reference sequence). V dropped 2 bases and J dropped 0 bases, with 8 bases sitting between them. The CDR3 DNA follows: TGTGCCAGCAGTTTAGTAGCTTCTAGCAATCAGCCCCAGCATTTT. This sequence encodes CASSLVASSNQPQHF.

The chain recombines TRBV6-5 with TRBJ2-7, with 12 bases identical to TRBD1. Germline trimming cut 6 bases from V and 6 bases from J; bases unmatched to any gene: 6. The germline CDR1 and CDR2 sequences are MNHEY and SVGAGI. The CDR3 totals 14 residues. This chain's CDR3 is CASSLGQGAGEQYF. The CDR3 region has the DNA TGTGCCAGCAGCCTGGGACAGGGGGCGGGCGAGCAGTACTTC.